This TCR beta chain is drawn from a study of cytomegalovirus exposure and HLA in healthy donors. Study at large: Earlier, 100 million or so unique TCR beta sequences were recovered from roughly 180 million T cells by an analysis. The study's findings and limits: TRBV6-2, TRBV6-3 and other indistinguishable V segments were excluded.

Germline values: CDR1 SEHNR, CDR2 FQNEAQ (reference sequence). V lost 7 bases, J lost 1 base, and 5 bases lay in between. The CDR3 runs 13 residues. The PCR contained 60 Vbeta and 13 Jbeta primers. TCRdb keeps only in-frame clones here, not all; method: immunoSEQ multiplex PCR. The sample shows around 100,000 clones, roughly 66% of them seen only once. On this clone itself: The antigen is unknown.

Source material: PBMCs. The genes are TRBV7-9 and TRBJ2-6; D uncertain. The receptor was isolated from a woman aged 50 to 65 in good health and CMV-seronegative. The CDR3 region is CASIPSGANVLTF. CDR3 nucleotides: TGTGCCAGCATTCCTTCTGGGGCCAACGTCCTGACTTTC.